The 15 T cell receptor beta chains given below trace back to one sample, sequenced in a study of blood T cells in healthy people across ages. It was with a sample-barcoded 5' primer and a J-beta primer mix that a second PCR of roughly 7 to 12 cycles was run. TCRdb reanalysed the 5' RACE reads using MiXCR and keeps one entry per CDR3 protein. The sample holds some 1.5 million distinct CDR3 sequences, roughly 30% seen once. The sample consisted of blood. These receptors originate from a woman aged 25 to 39 in good health.

This clonotype has more than one count but fewer than ten. The V call is TRBV14, the J call TRBJ2-7; the D gene is possibly TRBD1 (6 bases). The CDR3 sequence is 14 residues long. Germline V gene sequence: CDR1 SGHDN, CDR2 FVKESK. Trimming stripped 4 bases from V and 3 bases from J, with 13 bases between. The CDR3 region has the DNA TGTGCCAGCAGCCGGAGCGAAGGGGGCTACGAGCAGTACTTC. Its translation is CASSRSEGGYEQYF.

V usage is TRBV11-2 and J usage is TRBJ1-4; D possibly corresponds to TRBD1 (5 bases). Trimming removed 4 bases at V and 4 bases at J, with 13 bases between. The CDR3 covers 15 residues. Per germline, CDR1 SGHAT and CDR2 FQNNGV. The CDR3 bases are TGTGCCAGCAGCTCCACGGGAGGGGTTAATGAAAAACTGTTTTTT. This gives the protein CASSSTGGVNEKLFF.

With regard to this clonotype: A much larger clone lies one base from this, so it may be a read error. This chain joins TRBV20-1 and TRBJ2-7, with D possibly being TRBD2 (6 bases). This CDR3 spans 13 amino acids. In germline, CDR1 is DFQATT, CDR2 SNEGSKA (reference sequence). V gave up 8 bases and J gave up 7 bases, with 21 bases separating them. CDR3 region: CSTIRDRGGEQYF. CDR3 DNA sequence: TGCAGTACCATTCGGGACCGCGGAGGGGAGCAGTACTTC.

The V and J genes are TRBV4-3 and TRBJ1-4; D perhaps matches TRBD1 (5 bases). CDR1 is LGHNA and CDR2 is YSLEER in the germline V gene. The CDR3 is 15 residues long. V was pared by 3 bases and J by 4 bases, with 12 bases between. The CDR3 DNA reads TGCGCCAGCAGCCAGCCTGGGCAGGGTAATGAAAAACTGTTTTTT. Translation: CASSQPGQGNEKLFF.

The V call is TRBV5-1, the J call TRBJ1-1; D is perhaps TRBD1 (6 bases). The CDR3 has 16 amino acids. Looked up from germline, CDR1 is SGHRS and CDR2 is YFSETQ. The V end lost 0 bases, the J end lost 0 bases, and 12 bases lay between the germline ends. In nucleotides, the CDR3 is TGCGCCAGCAGCTTGGCGATGGGGGCTGTGAACACTGAAGCTTTCTTT. Encoded protein: CASSLAMGAVNTEAFF.

V usage is TRBV12-3 or TRBV12-4 and J usage is TRBJ2-1; D remains unclear. V gave up 8 bases and J gave up 0 bases, with 17 bases separating them. The CDR3 contains 16 residues. CDR3 loop: CASRPGWGSSYNEQFF. CDR3 in DNA: TGTGCCAGCCGACCTGGTTGGGGAAGCTCCTACAATGAGCAGTTCTTC.

In regard to this clonotype: Mismatch with germline at one junction end may stem from a read error. The rearrangement links TRBV27 to TRBJ2-6; no clear D gene. CDR3 length: 16 amino acids. Per germline, CDR1 MNHEY and CDR2 SMNVEV (reference sequence). The CDR3 protein is CAGSFLIGAGANVLTF. In nucleotides, the CDR3 is TGTGCCGGCAGTTTTTTAATAGGTGCCGGGGCCAACGTCCTGACTTTC.

This clonotype appeared once. The junction departs from the called germline gene at one end, perhaps through a read error. V and J are TRBV7-9 and TRBJ2-1; tentatively, D is TRBD2 (6 bases). The CDR3 is made up of 13 amino acids. The germline V gene encodes CDR1 SEHNR and CDR2 FQNEAQ (reference sequence). CDR3 sequence (DNA): TGTGCCTGCAGCCCACCCCGGGGGAATGAGCAGTTCTTC. This gives the protein CACSPPRGNEQFF.

The chain links TRBV5-4 to TRBJ2-1; possibly TRBD1 for D (6 bases). Germline CDR1 reads SGHNT; CDR2 reads YYREEE (reference sequence). CDR3 length equals 12 residues. The germline V and J ends were trimmed by 7 bases and 4 bases, with 9 bases remaining between them. CDR3 coding DNA: TGTGCCAGCGAGGACAGATACAATGAGCAGTTCTTC. Residues: CASEDRYNEQFF.

This clonotype was seen just once. Its ends do not fully match the called genes, so a read error is possible. This chain connects TRBV20-1 to TRBJ2-2; D gene ambiguous. CDR3 length: 15 residues. In germline, CDR1 is DFQATT, CDR2 SNEGSKA (reference sequence). The CDR3 DNA reads as TGCAGTGCCCCTGCGGTCCAACCGAACACCTGGGAGCTGTTTTTT. As protein: CSAPAVQPNTWELFF.

This clonotype was seen a few times. V is TRBV20-1 and J is TRBJ2-5; no firm D call. The CDR3 length is 15 residues. V dropped 0 bases and J dropped 2 bases, with 13 bases sitting between them. Germline CDR1 reads DFQATT; CDR2 reads SNEGSKA (reference sequence). DNA for the CDR3: TGCAGTGCTAGAGAAAGCCCCGTTCCGCAAGAGACCCAGTACTTC. It translates to CSARESPVPQETQYF.

V is TRBV11-2 and J is TRBJ2-7, with 7 positions matching TRBD2. CDR1 and CDR2 (germline): SGHAT, FQNNGV. V lost 5 bases, J lost 9 bases, and 13 bases stayed unmatched. The length of the CDR3 is 14 residues. The CDR3 loop is CASSHGEGSFAQYF. The CDR3 bases are TGTGCCAGCAGCCATGGGGAGGGGTCTTTCGCGCAGTACTTC.

This CDR3 reads CASSQQSWVLFF. The CDR3 nucleotides read TGTGCCAGCAGCCAACAGAGCTGGGTGCTGTTTTTT. The gene calls are TRBV3-1 and TRBJ2-2; D unclear. Trimming removed 2 bases from V and 13 bases from J, with 11 bases in between. Germline V gene data show CDR1 as LGHDT and CDR2 as YNNKEL (reference sequence). The CDR3 length is 12 residues.

This clonotype was picked up many times. The rearrangement uses TRBV11-2 and TRBJ2-1, with D perhaps matching TRBD1 or TRBD2 (7 bases each). This CDR3 comprises 15 residues. Germline assignment: CDR1 SGHAT and CDR2 FQNNGV. V lost 1 base and J 7 bases, leaving 14 bases between the germline ends. CDR3 sequence (DNA): TGTGCCAGCAGCTTAGGGGAGGGGGCGGGAAATGAGCAGTTCTTC. Amino acid sequence: CASSLGEGAGNEQFF.

The V and J genes are TRBV2 and TRBJ1-5; D remains ambiguous. Germline V gene lookup returns CDR1 SNHLY and CDR2 FYNNEI. CDR3 length: 15 residues. Trimming removed 4 bases from V and 0 bases from J, with 10 bases in between. In nucleotides, the CDR3 is TGTGCCAGCAGTGTGGAGCGGGATAGCAATCAGCCCCAGCATTTT. This gives the protein CASSVERDSNQPQHF.